Detailed here is one T cell receptor (beta chain). One entry per CDR3 protein, called by TCRdb with MiXCR from the 5' RACE reads. Here the sample spans 120,000 or so distinct CDR3 sequences, 12% to 15% being singletons. This sample was taken from a study of T cells after yellow fever vaccination. Germline CDR1 reads MNHEY; CDR2 reads SVGEGT. Trimming removed 7 bases at V and 5 bases at J, with 16 bases between. This CDR3 has 14 amino acids. The chain recombines TRBV6-2 or TRBV6-3 with TRBJ2-3; D perhaps matches TRBD2 (7 bases). This sample comprised CD8+ T cells sorted from PBMCs, obtained 5 days after the yellow fever booster vaccination. This receptor was obtained from a man younger than 30 who received the YFV17D yellow fever vaccine. The CDR3 DNA reads as TGTGCCAGCAACATCGGGGGGCGTAGAGATACGCAGTATTTT. Protein product: CASNIGGRRDTQYF.